Each of the 21 T cell receptor beta chains below was sequenced from the same sample in a study of cytomegalovirus exposure and HLA in healthy donors. PCR employed 60 Vbeta and 13 Jbeta primers. Generated by immunoSEQ multiplex PCR, the TCRdb table keeps only in-frame clones and is missing some. The table has about 140,000 clones, 79% seen once. Specimen: PBMCs. The receptors here all came from a man aged 35 to 55 in good health and CMV-seropositive.

The chain joins TRBV5-5 to TRBJ2-7; D is unclear. The V gene's germline CDR1 is SGHKS and CDR2 YYEKEE (reference sequence). Trimming stripped 1 base from V and 5 bases from J, with 13 bases between. This CDR3 is built from 14 residues. DNA of the CDR3: TGTGCCAGCAGCTTGCGACTCCCATCCCACGAGCAGTACTTC. It translates to CASSLRLPSHEQYF.

J is TRBJ1-5 and V is TRBV13, with unresolved D. CDR1 and CDR2 (germline): PRHDT, FYEKMQ (reference sequence). V was clipped by 4 bases and J by 5 bases, with 15 bases between them. This CDR3 contains 15 residues. Written as DNA, the CDR3 is TGTGCCAGCAGCTCACAGACCGAACCCCATCAGCCCCAGCATTTT. It yields the protein CASSSQTEPHQPQHF. The whole variable domain, filled in from reference TRBV13 and TRBJ1-5, reads AAGVIQSPRHLIKEKRETATLKCYPIPRHDTVYWYQQGPGQDPQFLISFYEKMQSDKGSIPDRFSAQQFSDYHSELNMSSLELGDSALYFCASSSQTEPHQPQHFGDGTRLSIL.

The chain couples TRBV5-1 to TRBJ2-4, with 11 bases fitting TRBD1. Germline loops: CDR1 SGHRS, CDR2 YFSETQ. The CDR3 is 15 amino acids. The V gene end was trimmed by 6 bases and the J gene end by 3 bases; junction bases not matched to a gene: 5. As DNA, the CDR3 is TGCGCCAGCAAGACCGGGACAGGGGGCAAAAACATTCAGTACTTC. Translated, it gives CASKTGTGGKNIQYF.

V usage is TRBV28 and J usage is TRBJ1-2; D is unresolved. V was clipped by 4 bases and J by 8 bases, with 20 bases between them. The CDR3 runs to 15 residues. Per germline, CDR1 MDHEN and CDR2 SYDVKM. CDR3 loop: CASSSLPDSPWGYTF. CDR3 nucleotide sequence: TGTGCCAGCAGTTCCCTACCAGATAGCCCTTGGGGCTACACCTTC.

The chain links TRBV28 to TRBJ2-7; the match to TRBD2 covers 9 bases. This CDR3 has 17 amino acids. Germline CDR1 MDHEN, CDR2 SYDVKM. The junction had 12 bases not matched to a gene; V was cut back by 4 bases and J by 2 bases. CDR3 sequence: CASSSPGLARTTYEQYF. CDR3 in DNA: TGTGCCAGCAGTTCCCCGGGACTAGCAAGAACGACCTACGAGCAGTACTTC.

This sequence joins TRBV20-1 and TRBJ2-3; D gene unclear. The length of the CDR3 is 11 residues. The germline V gene has CDR1 DFQATT and CDR2 SNEGSKA (reference sequence). This CDR3 reads CSPKLPDTQYF. As DNA, the CDR3 is TGCAGCCCAAAACTCCCCGATACGCAGTATTTT.

V usage is TRBV11-3 and J usage is TRBJ2-1; 7 bases fit TRBD2. The CDR3 spans 14 residues. V shed 5 bases and J 3 bases; nucleotides not matched to a gene: 4. Germline values: CDR1 SGHNT, CDR2 YENEEA. The CDR3 region has the DNA TGTGCCAGCAGCGGGGCGGGAGTCTACAATGAGCAGTTCTTC. Translation: CASSGAGVYNEQFF. Full variable domain (rest looked up from reference TRBV11-3 and TRBJ2-1): EAGVVQSPRYKIIEKKQPVAFWCNPISGHNTLYWYLQNLGQGPELLIRYENEEAVDDSQLPKDRFSAERLKGVDSTLKIQPAELGDSAVYLCASSGAGVYNEQFFGPGTRLTVL.

The chain combines TRBV28 with TRBJ2-7, with 10 bases aligning to TRBD2. The CDR3 length is 15 residues. With V trimmed by 6 bases and J by 3 bases, 8 bases remained unmatched. Germline values: CDR1 MDHEN, CDR2 SYDVKM. This chain's CDR3 is CASSPTSGPFYEQYF. For the CDR3, the DNA is TGTGCCAGCAGCCCGACTAGCGGGCCCTTCTACGAGCAGTACTTC.

The rearrangement joins TRBV18 to TRBJ2-3; no definite D call. Trimming took 3 bases from V and 0 from J, leaving 10 bases between them. The CDR3 runs to 15 residues. Per germline, CDR1 KGHSH and CDR2 LQKENI. The chain's CDR3 is CASSPSAGSTDTQYF. Written as DNA, the CDR3 is TGTGCCAGCTCACCTTCCGCCGGGAGCACAGATACGCAGTATTTT.

The chain links TRBV5-4 to TRBJ2-3; 8 nucleotides align to TRBD1. Germline V gene data show CDR1 as SGHNT and CDR2 as YYREEE (reference sequence). This CDR3 contains 14 residues. V lost 4 bases to trimming and J lost 6 bases; unmatched junction nucleotides: 7. The CDR3 spells CASSHTSGGDTQYF. In nucleotides, the CDR3 is TGTGCCAGCAGCCATACCTCAGGGGGCGATACGCAGTATTTT.

In DNA form, the CDR3 reads TGTGCCAGCAGTGGAAACAGGGCCACTGAAGCTTTCTTT. Amino acid sequence: CASSGNRATEAFF. V gene TRBV2 combines with J gene TRBJ1-1; tentative D call: TRBD1 (6 bases). Germline assignment: CDR1 SNHLY and CDR2 FYNNEI. V was pared by 4 bases and J by 4 bases, with 10 bases between. The CDR3 has 13 residues.

The chain has TRBV10-1 and TRBJ2-2; 8 positions agree with TRBD1. Germline lookup yields CDR1 WNHNN and CDR2 SYGVQD (reference sequence). CDR3 length: 14 residues. Trimming cost V 10 bases and J 4 bases; bases outside gene matches: 8. Here the CDR3 DNA reads TGCGCCACCAGACAGGGGTCGTCCACCGGGGAGCTGTTTTTT. Its protein product is CATRQGSSTGELFF.

V gene TRBV19 combines with J gene TRBJ2-1, with 9 nucleotides matching TRBD2. Trimming cost V 6 bases and J 5 bases; bases outside gene matches: 8. The CDR3 totals 15 residues. Per the germline V gene, CDR1 is LNHDA and CDR2 is SQIVND (reference sequence). For the CDR3, the DNA is TGTGCCAGTAGAAAGACTAGCGGAGGGAACAATGAGCAGTTCTTC. Encoded protein: CASRKTSGGNNEQFF.

This chain connects TRBV5-5 to TRBJ2-7; 16 bases fit TRBD2. Unmatched junction bases numbered 6, after V lost 6 bases and J lost 3 bases. Germline V CDR1 and CDR2: SGHKS, YYEKEE (reference sequence). The length of the CDR3 is 16 residues. The CDR3 loop reads CASTRGTSGRVYEQYF. For the CDR3, the DNA is TGTGCCAGCACTAGGGGGACTAGCGGGAGGGTCTACGAGCAGTACTTC.

CDR3 DNA sequence: TGTGCCAGCAGTCCCTCGACAGGGCCCACTGAAGCTTTCTTT. Protein: CASSPSTGPTEAFF. The chain joins TRBV27 to TRBJ1-1; TRBD1 matches at 7 bases. CDR1 is MNHEY, CDR2 SMNVEV, per germline (reference sequence). The CDR3 extends over 14 amino acids. With V trimmed by 5 bases and J by 4 bases, 7 bases remained unmatched.

The chain carries TRBV5-1 and TRBJ1-5; possible D gene TRBD1, 5 bases. There are 15 residues in the CDR3. The germline V and J ends were trimmed by 2 bases and 4 bases, with 13 bases remaining between them. CDR1 is SGHRS, CDR2 YFSETQ, per germline. CDR3: CASSFGGARNQPQHF. CDR3 bases: TGCGCCAGCAGCTTCGGCGGGGCCCGTAATCAGCCCCAGCATTTT. The full variable domain, in which reference TRBV5-1 and TRBJ1-5 provide the parts outside the CDR3, is KAGVTQTPRYLIKTRGQQVTLSCSPISGHRSVSWYQQTPGQGLQFLFEYFSETQRNKGNFPGRFSGRQFSNSRSEMNVSTLELGDSALYLCASSFGGARNQPQHFGDGTRLSIL.

V gene TRBV27 combines with J gene TRBJ2-2; D gene uncertain. Germline CDR1 is MNHEY and CDR2 is SMNVEV (reference sequence). This CDR3 contains 17 residues. V was trimmed by 7 bases and J by 1 base, leaving 19 bases between them. The CDR3 region has the DNA TGTGCCAGCATCTTAGTAGATCTAGTTAGGAACACCGGGGAGCTGTTTTTT. This encodes CASILVDLVRNTGELFF.

The CDR3 sequence is CASSSGPGGEKLFF. CDR3 nucleotide sequence: TGCGCCAGCAGCTCGGGACCGGGGGGTGAAAAACTGTTTTTT. The V and J genes are TRBV5-1 and TRBJ1-4; D perhaps matches TRBD1 (5 bases). The CDR3 loop spans 14 amino acids. CDR1 is SGHRS and CDR2 is YFSETQ in the germline V gene. Trimming shortened V by 3 bases and J by 7 bases, and 13 bases separated the two germline ends.

This chain joins TRBV18 and TRBJ2-7; 9 positions match TRBD2. This CDR3 region has 16 residues. Unmatched junction bases numbered 3, after V lost 0 bases and J lost 0 bases. The germline V gene encodes CDR1 KGHSH and CDR2 LQKENI. Here the CDR3 reads CASSPPTSGASYEQYF. CDR3 nucleotide sequence: TGTGCCAGCTCACCACCGACTAGCGGAGCCTCCTACGAGCAGTACTTC. Together with reference TRBV18 and TRBJ2-7, the CDR3 gives the full variable domain: NAGVMQNPRHLVRRRGQEARLRCSPMKGHSHVYWYRQLPEEGLKFMVYLQKENIIDESGMPKERFSAEFPKEGPSILRIQQVVRGDSAAYFCASSPPTSGASYEQYFGPGTRLTVT.

V and J are TRBV28 and TRBJ2-7; maybe TRBD1 (6 bases). Germline loops: CDR1 MDHEN, CDR2 SYDVKM. Deletions cut 6 bases from V and 5 bases from J, with 14 bases between. The CDR3 runs 13 residues. This CDR3 is CASSLIQGDEQYF. The CDR3 coding sequence is TGTGCCAGCAGCCTTATACAGGGAGACGAGCAGTACTTC. The whole variable domain, remainder taken from reference TRBV28 and TRBJ2-7, is DVKVTQSSRYLVKRTGEKVFLECVQDMDHENMFWYRQDPGLGLRLIYFSYDVKMKEKGDIPEGYSVSREKKERFSLILESASTNQTSMYLCASSLIQGDEQYFGPGTRLTVT.

The chain links TRBV19 to TRBJ2-1, with TRBD1 matching 11 bases. There are 17 residues in the CDR3. Trimming at V came to 0 bases and at J to 4 bases, leaving 5 bases not matched to a gene. CDR1 is LNHDA and CDR2 is SQIVND in the germline V gene (reference sequence). Here the CDR3 reads CASSIDLGTGGYNEQFF. CDR3 nucleotides: TGTGCCAGTAGTATAGATCTAGGGACAGGGGGATACAATGAGCAGTTCTTC. The entire variable domain, with the rest obtained from reference TRBV19 and TRBJ2-1, is as follows: DGGITQSPKYLFRKEGQNVTLSCEQNLNHDAMYWYRQDPGQGLRLIYYSQIVNDFQKGDIAEGYSVSREKKESFPLTVTSAQKNPTAFYLCASSIDLGTGGYNEQFFGPGTRLTVL.